Following are 3 T cell receptor beta chains from one sample sequenced in a study of CD8 T cells in Susac syndrome. Reverse transcription of roughly 0.5 to 1 ug RNA was performed with random hexamers. Via MiXCR, TCRdb re-called the immunoSEQ multiplex PCR reads, giving one row per CDR3 protein. The profile shows about 80,000 distinct CDR3 sequences, 91% of them singletons. Sequencing input: CD8+ T cells from PBMCs. The receptors derive from a human donor with multiple sclerosis.

V is TRBV25-1 and J is TRBJ2-7; D may be TRBD1 (6 bases). The CDR3 spans 14 residues. Germline CDR1 and CDR2: MGHDK and SYGVNS. The V gene lost 6 bases and the J gene lost 6 bases, with 18 bases spanning the gap. The CDR3 nucleotides read TGTGCCAGCAGCCGGGACACCGGCATCGGCGAGCAGTACTTC. It specifies CASSRDTGIGEQYF.

This chain links TRBV19 with TRBJ2-5; D is possibly TRBD1 or TRBD2 (5 bases each). There are 15 residues in the CDR3. Germline V gene data show CDR1 as LNHDA and CDR2 as SQIVND (reference sequence). Between the trimmed V and J ends, which lost 9 bases and 5 bases, there was a span of 22 bases. CDR3 amino acids: CASNSRRTEGETQYF. CDR3 bases: TGTGCCAGCAACAGTCGTCGGACCGAGGGGGAGACCCAGTACTTC.

The rearrangement joins TRBV18 to TRBJ2-3, with 9 bases identical to TRBD2. The CDR3 runs to 16 residues. Germline CDR1 is KGHSH and CDR2 is LQKENI. J gave up 4 bases and V 1 base, and 6 bases lay outside the gene matches. CDR3 sequence (DNA): TGTGCCAGCTCACCACAGCGGGGGGCCGGGGCAGATACGCAGTATTTT. It is translated as CASSPQRGAGADTQYF.